This entry features one T cell receptor (beta chain) sequence. Its specificity is unknown. V was pared by 5 bases and J by 2 bases, with 9 bases of the junction left unmatched. CDR3 length equals 18 residues. Germline V lookup: CDR1 SGHNT, CDR2 YENEEA. TCRdb keeps only in-frame clones here, not all; method: immunoSEQ multiplex PCR. The sample shows more than 60,000 clones, around 80% of them seen only once. This sample stems from a study of OX40 agonist ivuxolimab in advanced cancers. Study-level background: Patients treated during dose escalation were battling hepatocellular carcinoma, melanoma, renal cell or head and neck cancer. The study's findings and limits: With doses of 0.1 to 3.0 mg/kg, CD4+ and CD8+ blood T cells had undergone clonal expansion by week 6.

Source: CD4+ or CD8+ T cells sorted from blood, taken in a trial of the OX40 agonist ivuxolimab. The clonotype was recovered from an adult with an advanced solid tumor such as melanoma, head and neck, liver or kidney cancer. V gene TRBV11-3 combines with J gene TRBJ2-3; TRBD2 matches 14 bases. The CDR3 region is CASSPGGTSGGYTDTQYF. The CDR3 coding sequence is TGTGCCAGCAGCCCCGGCGGGACTAGCGGGGGTTACACAGATACGCAGTATTTT.